These 17 T cell receptor beta chains were all obtained from the same sample, sequenced in a study of blood T cells in healthy people across ages. A second PCR of roughly 7 to 11 cycles used a sample-barcoded 5' primer and a J-beta primer mix. TCRdb reprocessed the 5' RACE reads via MiXCR and lists one record per CDR3 protein. The data hold under 800,000 distinct CDR3 sequences, with around 20% observed a single time. Sequenced sample: blood. The receptor source for this set is a man between 65 and 85 years old in good health.

There are a few counts of this clonotype. The chain couples TRBV7-2 to TRBJ2-3, with 10 bases matching TRBD2. Trimming cost V 4 bases and J 2 bases; bases outside gene matches: 3. CDR3 size: 15 residues. Germline V gene lookup returns CDR1 SGHTA and CDR2 FQGNSA. The CDR3 here is CASSSGTSATDTQYF. The CDR3 region has the DNA TGTGCCAGCAGCTCCGGGACTAGCGCCACAGATACGCAGTATTTT.

V gene TRBV5-1 combines with J gene TRBJ2-5, with D perhaps TRBD1 (5 bases). The V gene lost 1 base and the J gene lost 1 base, with 11 bases spanning the gap. Germline lookup yields CDR1 SGHRS and CDR2 YFSETQ. This CDR3 comprises 15 residues. The CDR3 nucleotides are TGCGCCAGCAGCTTGACCCCTAGGGGCCAAGAGACCCAGTACTTC. Translated, it gives CASSLTPRGQETQYF. Complete variable domain (other parts from reference TRBV5-1 and TRBJ2-5): KAGVTQTPRYLIKTRGQQVTLSCSPISGHRSVSWYQQTPGQGLQFLFEYFSETQRNKGNFPGRFSGRQFSNSRSEMNVSTLELGDSALYLCASSLTPRGQETQYFGPGTRLLVL.

The chain combines TRBV20-1 with TRBJ2-1; TRBD1 agrees at 7 bases. CDR1 and CDR2 from the germline V gene are DFQATT and SNEGSKA (reference sequence). This CDR3 contains 14 residues. With 4 bases clipped from V and 3 bases from J, the junction kept 6 bases outside the gene matches. The DNA for the CDR3 is TGCAGTGCTAAGACAGGGACCCTCTACAATGAGCAGTTCTTC. Translated: CSAKTGTLYNEQFF.

This clonotype was detected once. The chain has TRBV7-9 and TRBJ2-3; no clear D. The CDR3 totals 14 residues. V gave up 5 bases and J gave up 2 bases, with 11 bases separating them. Looked up from germline, CDR1 is SEHNR and CDR2 is FQNEAQ (reference sequence). CDR3 bases: TGTGCCAGCAGCCGGGTACAAGACACAGATACGCAGTATTTT. Encoded protein: CASSRVQDTDTQYF. Based on the CDR3 plus reference TRBV7-9 and TRBJ2-3, the full variable domain is DTGVSQNPRHKITKRGQNVTFRCDPISEHNRLYWYRQTLGQGPEFLTYFQNEAQLEKSRLLSDRFSAERPKGSFSTLEIQRTEQGDSAMYLCASSRVQDTDTQYFGPGTRLTVL.

The rearrangement links TRBV10-3 to TRBJ2-3; 14 bases match TRBD2. The CDR3 is 16 residues long. J gave up 4 bases and V 8 bases, and 8 bases lay outside the gene matches. Germline assignment: CDR1 ENHRY and CDR2 SYGVKD. CDR3 DNA sequence: TGTGCCATCGGGACTAGCGGGAGCCGGGGCGCAGATACGCAGTATTTT. Its translation is CAIGTSGSRGADTQYF.

This clonotype appeared a few times. A junction boundary mismatches the germline segment, possibly from a read error. CDR3 region: CPSTAGTGEFETQYF. For the CDR3, the DNA is TGTCCCAGCACCGCCGGGACAGGGGAGTTTGAGACCCAGTACTTC. The V gene is TRBV5-6, the J gene TRBJ2-5, with 10 bases fitting TRBD1. This CDR3 comprises 15 residues. Germline assignment: CDR1 SGHDT and CDR2 YYEEEE.

This clonotype has more than one count but fewer than ten. The chain links TRBV2 to TRBJ2-7, with TRBD1 as a possible D gene (6 bases). This CDR3 is 12 amino acids long. Germline V CDR1 and CDR2: SNHLY, FYNNEI. Trimming shortened V by 8 bases and J by 7 bases, and 15 bases separated the two germline ends. CDR3 sequence: CASRDMVLEQYF. For the CDR3, the DNA is TGTGCCAGCCGGGACATGGTTTTGGAGCAGTACTTC.

J is TRBJ2-1 and V is TRBV6-2 or TRBV6-3; D is undetermined. The J call may be wrong; the DNA end is better matched by TRBJ2-5. The germline V gene has CDR1 MNHEY and CDR2 SVGEGT. The CDR3 runs to 13 residues. CDR3 in DNA: TGTGCCATCATCGGACGGATCCAAGAGACCCAGTACTTC. It encodes CAIIGRIQETQYF.

CDR3 amino acids: CASRRDRGGYEQYF. CDR3 sequence (DNA): TGTGCCAGCAGACGAGACAGGGGGGGGTACGAGCAGTACTTC. This chain uses TRBV27 with TRBJ2-7; 9 bases are a match to TRBD1. V was pared by 6 bases and J by 4 bases, with 7 bases of the junction left unmatched. The CDR3 has 14 amino acids. Germline values: CDR1 MNHEY, CDR2 SMNVEV (reference sequence).

The chain joins TRBV20-1 to TRBJ2-1, with D possibly TRBD2 on 5 matching bases. This CDR3 comprises 14 residues. V was shortened by 3 bases and J by 4 bases, with 13 bases between the two germline ends. Per germline, CDR1 DFQATT and CDR2 SNEGSKA (reference sequence). The CDR3: CSASEGGKYNEQFF. CDR3 nucleotides: TGCAGTGCTAGTGAGGGTGGGAAGTACAATGAGCAGTTCTTC.

Of note for this clonotype: An end of the junction differs from the germline gene, which may be a read error. This chain uses TRBV20-1 with TRBJ2-5; tentatively, D is TRBD1 or TRBD2 (5 bases each). The end of the DNA is better explained by TRBJ2-7, so the J call may be wrong. This CDR3 region has 14 residues. Germline loops: CDR1 DFQATT, CDR2 SNEGSKA (reference sequence). Written as DNA, the CDR3 is TGCAGTACTAGAGATCGCTTCAGGGTCTACGAGCAGTACTTC. Protein: CSTRDRFRVYEQYF.

This rearrangement joins TRBV14 to TRBJ2-7; TRBD1 matches at 7 bases. The ends lost 0 bases at V and 3 bases at J; junction bases unmatched: 5. Germline-derived CDR1 and CDR2 are SGHDN and FVKESK. The CDR3 length is 15 residues. The CDR3 DNA sequence: TGTGCCAGCAGCCAAGATTGGGGGACAGACTACGAGCAGTACTTC. Its translation is CASSQDWGTDYEQYF. The full variable domain, with the rest looked up from reference TRBV14 and TRBJ2-7, is EAGVTQFPSHSVIEKGQTVTLRCDPISGHDNLYWYRRVMGKEIKFLLHFVKESKQDESGMPNNRFLAERTGGTYSTLKVQPAELEDSGVYFCASSQDWGTDYEQYFGPGTRLTVT.

The rearrangement uses TRBV4-2 and TRBJ2-7; 8 bases are shared with TRBD2. Germline loops: CDR1 LGHNA, CDR2 YNFKEQ. The CDR3 sequence is 16 residues long. Germline trimming cut 1 base from V and 2 bases from J; bases unmatched to any gene: 7. In DNA, the CDR3 is TGTGCCAGCAGCCAAGGACGAGCGGGAGTGGCCTACGAGCAGTACTTC. It specifies CASSQGRAGVAYEQYF.

Of note for this clonotype: A read error may account for a junction end that differs from germline. The V gene is TRBV7-9, the J gene TRBJ2-5; TRBD1 agrees at 11 bases. The CDR3 is 17 amino acids. CDR1 and CDR2 (germline): SEHNR, FQNEAQ (reference sequence). In DNA form, the CDR3 reads TGTGCTAGCAGCTCCCCGGGACAGGGGGTGATCCAAGAGACCCAGTACTTC. Translating it yields CASSSPGQGVIQETQYF.

Here the CDR3 reads CASSALEGDSFF. In DNA, the CDR3 is TGTGCCAGCAGCGCCCTTGAGGGGGACTCATTCTTC. V usage is TRBV2 and J usage is TRBJ2-1; D might be TRBD1 or TRBD2, each matching 6 bases. CDR3 length: 12 amino acids. In germline, CDR1 is SNHLY, CDR2 FYNNEI. V was shortened by 6 bases and J by 16 bases, with 19 bases between the two germline ends.

This clonotype was seen just once. The rearrangement links TRBV18 to TRBJ2-1; TRBD1 might be the D (5 bases). This CDR3 has 15 amino acids. V was pared by 6 bases and J by 1 base, with 13 bases between. Looked up from germline, CDR1 is KGHSH and CDR2 is LQKENI. CDR3 nucleotide sequence: TGTGCCAGCTCCCATGAAGCAGGGTCCTACAATGAGCAGTTCTTC. Amino acid sequence: CASSHEAGSYNEQFF.

The chain combines TRBV5-1 with TRBJ2-3, with TRBD1 matching over 7 bases. Unmatched junction bases numbered 6, after V lost 4 bases and J lost 4 bases. The CDR3 runs 14 residues. Germline CDR1 and CDR2: SGHRS and YFSETQ. CDR3 nucleotide sequence: TGCGCCAGCAGCAACACGGGACAGTCAGATACGCAGTATTTT. This sequence encodes CASSNTGQSDTQYF. Combining the CDR3 with reference TRBV5-1 and TRBJ2-3 gives the whole variable domain KAGVTQTPRYLIKTRGQQVTLSCSPISGHRSVSWYQQTPGQGLQFLFEYFSETQRNKGNFPGRFSGRQFSNSRSEMNVSTLELGDSALYLCASSNTGQSDTQYFGPGTRLTVL.